This T cell receptor (beta chain) was captured by sequencing in a study of human versus mouse CDR3 diversity and MHC coevolution. Study details: Between about 0.6 x 10^7 and 1.6 x 10^7 valid reads came from each sample. Study-wide points: Most of the three human donors had the lowest clonal inequality. iCHAO1 estimated the human TCR beta repertoire at 1.5 million to 2 million clonotypes. Human T cells underwent selection on roughly six different MHC II alleles.

CDR1 and CDR2 from the germline V gene are SGHDT and YYEEEE. CDR3 size: 17 residues. In regard to this clone: Its antigen is still unknown. A junction end diverges from the germline sequence, so it may reflect a read error.

Using immunoSEQ multiplex PCR, the repertoire was profiled, and TCRdb retains in-frame clones only, with some absent. There are some 82,000 clones in the sample; 93% occur only once, and 1.3% to 1.5% lies in the top ten. The receptor was derived from a person aged 25 to 69 in good health. V gene TRBV5-6 combines with J gene TRBJ2-3; 9 bases line up with TRBD2. The sample consisted of naive CD4+ T cells from blood. The subset: CD45RO-negative CD62L-positive naive CD4 T cells. CDR3 in DNA: TGTGCCAGCAGCTTACCCCCGGGACTAGCTACCACAAATACGCAGTATTTT. Amino acids: CASSLPPGLATTNTQYF.